Following are 2 T cell receptor beta chains from one sample sequenced in a study of T cell repertoires in cytomegalovirus infection. MiXCR was run by TCRdb on the reads, yielding one entry per CDR3 protein. The sample yields about 130,000 distinct CDR3 sequences, almost 9% seen once. The sequenced sample consisted of PBMCs. The receptors were gathered from a human donor in good health (CMV status not recorded). Some clones in this sample may be carry-over from other donors' samples.

The genes are TRBV20-1 and TRBJ2-3; D remains ambiguous. The V end was cut by 0 bases, the J end by 4 bases, with 11 bases between. Germline values: CDR1 DFQATT, CDR2 SNEGSKA (reference sequence). The CDR3 consists of 14 residues. CDR3 sequence: CSARDSTPPDTQYF. CDR3 in DNA: TGCAGTGCTAGAGATTCTACCCCTCCAGATACGCAGTATTTT.

This clonotype was seen ten or more times. The V gene is TRBV2, the J gene TRBJ1-1; the D gene is possibly TRBD1 (5 bases). The germline V and J ends were trimmed by 6 bases and 5 bases, with 16 bases remaining between them. Germline V lookup: CDR1 SNHLY, CDR2 FYNNEI. This CDR3 has 14 residues. The CDR3 protein is CASSSTSGGTEAFF. The DNA of the CDR3 is TGTGCCAGCAGCTCCACGTCTGGGGGGACTGAAGCTTTCTTT.